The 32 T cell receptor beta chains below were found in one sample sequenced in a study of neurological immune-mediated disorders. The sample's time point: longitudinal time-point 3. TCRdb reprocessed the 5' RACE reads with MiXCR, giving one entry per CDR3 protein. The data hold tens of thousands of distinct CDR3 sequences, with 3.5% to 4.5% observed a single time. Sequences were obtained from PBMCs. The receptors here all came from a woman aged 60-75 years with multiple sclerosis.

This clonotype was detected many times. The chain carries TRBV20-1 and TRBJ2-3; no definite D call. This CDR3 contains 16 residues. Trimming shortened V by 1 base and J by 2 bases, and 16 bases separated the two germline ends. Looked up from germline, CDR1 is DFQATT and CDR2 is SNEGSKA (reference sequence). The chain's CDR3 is CSARGLMGWSTDTQYF. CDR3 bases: TGCAGTGCTAGAGGCCTTATGGGCTGGTCCACAGATACGCAGTATTTT.

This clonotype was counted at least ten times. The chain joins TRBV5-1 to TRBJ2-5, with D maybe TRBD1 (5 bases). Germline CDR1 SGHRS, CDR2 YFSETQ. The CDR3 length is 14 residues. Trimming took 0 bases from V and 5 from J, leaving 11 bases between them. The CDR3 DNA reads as TGCGCCAGCAGCTTGGAGGGGATGAGGGAGACCCAGTACTTC. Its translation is CASSLEGMRETQYF.

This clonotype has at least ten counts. The CDR3: CASSSRDRGDNSPLHF. CDR3 sequence (DNA): TGTGCCAGCAGCTCCCGGGACAGGGGTGATAATTCACCCCTCCACTTT. V gene TRBV6-5 combines with J gene TRBJ1-6, with 10 bases fitting TRBD1. The germline gives CDR1 MNHEY, CDR2 SVGAGI. V lost 6 bases to trimming and J lost 5 bases; unmatched junction nucleotides: 7. The length of the CDR3 is 16 residues.

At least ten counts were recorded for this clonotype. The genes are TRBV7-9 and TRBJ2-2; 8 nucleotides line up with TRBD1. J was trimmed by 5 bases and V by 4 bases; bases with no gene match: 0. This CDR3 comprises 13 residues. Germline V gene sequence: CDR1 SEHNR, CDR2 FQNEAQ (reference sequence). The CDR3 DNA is TGTGCCAGCAGCTGGACAGGGACCGGGGAGCTGTTTTTT. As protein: CASSWTGTGELFF.

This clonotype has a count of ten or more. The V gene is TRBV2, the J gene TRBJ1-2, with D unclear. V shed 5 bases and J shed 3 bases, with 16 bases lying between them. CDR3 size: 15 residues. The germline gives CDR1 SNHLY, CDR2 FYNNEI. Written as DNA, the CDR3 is TGTGCCAGCAGTATGGACCCTAGTGGGTACTATGGCTACACCTTC. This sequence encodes CASSMDPSGYYGYTF.

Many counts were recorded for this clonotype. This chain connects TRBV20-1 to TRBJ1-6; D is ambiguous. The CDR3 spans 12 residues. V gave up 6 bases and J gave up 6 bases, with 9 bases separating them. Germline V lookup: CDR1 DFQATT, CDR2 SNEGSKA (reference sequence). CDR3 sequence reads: CSAGRINSPLHF. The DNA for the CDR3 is TGCAGTGCCGGACGGATTAATTCACCCCTCCACTTT.

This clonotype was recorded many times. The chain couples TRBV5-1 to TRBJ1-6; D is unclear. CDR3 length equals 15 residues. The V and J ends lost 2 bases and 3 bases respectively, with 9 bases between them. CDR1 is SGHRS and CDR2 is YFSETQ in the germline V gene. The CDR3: CASSLNGDYNSPLHF. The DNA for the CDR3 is TGCGCCAGCAGCTTAAATGGGGACTATAATTCACCCCTCCACTTT.

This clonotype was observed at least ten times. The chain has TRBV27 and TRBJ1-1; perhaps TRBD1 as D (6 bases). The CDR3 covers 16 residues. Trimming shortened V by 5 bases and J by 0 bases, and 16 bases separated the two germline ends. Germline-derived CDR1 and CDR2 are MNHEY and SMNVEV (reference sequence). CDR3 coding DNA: TGTGCCAGCAGTCCCCAACAGGGTGAATTGAACACTGAAGCTTTCTTT. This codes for CASSPQQGELNTEAFF.

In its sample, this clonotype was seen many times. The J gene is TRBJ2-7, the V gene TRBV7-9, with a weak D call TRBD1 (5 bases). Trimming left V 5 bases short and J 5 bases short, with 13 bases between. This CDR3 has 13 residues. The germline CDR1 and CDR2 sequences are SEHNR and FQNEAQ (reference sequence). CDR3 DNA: TGTGCCAGCAGCCCTCGACAGACCAACGAGCAGTACTTC. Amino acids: CASSPRQTNEQYF.

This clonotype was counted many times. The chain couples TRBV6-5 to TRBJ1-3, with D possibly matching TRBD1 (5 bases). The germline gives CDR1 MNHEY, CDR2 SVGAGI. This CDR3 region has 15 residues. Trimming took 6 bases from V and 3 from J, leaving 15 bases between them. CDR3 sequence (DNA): TGTGCCAGCAGCCCAGGGTTTTCAGGTGGAAACACCATATATTTT. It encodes CASSPGFSGGNTIYF.

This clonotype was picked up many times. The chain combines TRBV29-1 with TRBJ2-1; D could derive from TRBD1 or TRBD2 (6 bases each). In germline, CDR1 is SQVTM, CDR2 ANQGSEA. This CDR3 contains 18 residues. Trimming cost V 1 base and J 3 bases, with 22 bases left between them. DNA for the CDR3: TGCAGCGTTGAAGCTCAACTAAGGGCGGGACACTTCTACAATGAGCAGTTCTTC. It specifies CSVEAQLRAGHFYNEQFF.

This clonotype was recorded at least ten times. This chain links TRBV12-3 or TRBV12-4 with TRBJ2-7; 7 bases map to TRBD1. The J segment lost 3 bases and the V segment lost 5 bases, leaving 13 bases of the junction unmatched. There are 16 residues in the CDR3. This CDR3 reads CASSPRPGQRDYEQYF. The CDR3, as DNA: TGTGCCAGCAGTCCCCGCCCGGGACAGAGAGACTACGAGCAGTACTTC.

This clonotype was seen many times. This chain's CDR3 is CASSSQTSGRKTDTQYF. CDR3 coding DNA: TGTGCCAGCAGCTCCCAGACTAGCGGGCGTAAAACAGATACGCAGTATTTT. V and J are TRBV7-2 and TRBJ2-3, with TRBD2 matching 10 bases. With 4 bases clipped from V and 3 bases from J, the junction kept 10 bases outside the gene matches. CDR3 size: 17 residues. Germline values: CDR1 SGHTA, CDR2 FQGNSA.

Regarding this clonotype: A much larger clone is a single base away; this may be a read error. As DNA, the CDR3 is TGTGCCAGCAGCTTGGTAGGGACTAGCGGAGTTAGCACAGATACGAAGTATTTT. It translates to CASSLVGTSGVSTDTKYF. V is TRBV5-4 and J is TRBJ2-3, with 11 positions matching TRBD2. Germline CDR1 SGHNT, CDR2 YYREEE (reference sequence). This CDR3 region has 18 residues.

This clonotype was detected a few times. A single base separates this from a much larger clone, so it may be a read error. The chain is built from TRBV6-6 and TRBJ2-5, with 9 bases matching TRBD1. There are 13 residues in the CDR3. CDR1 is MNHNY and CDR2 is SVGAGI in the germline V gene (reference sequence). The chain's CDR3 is CTSSYRGPETQYF. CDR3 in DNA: TGTACCAGCAGTTACAGGGGGCCGGAGACCCAGTACTTC.

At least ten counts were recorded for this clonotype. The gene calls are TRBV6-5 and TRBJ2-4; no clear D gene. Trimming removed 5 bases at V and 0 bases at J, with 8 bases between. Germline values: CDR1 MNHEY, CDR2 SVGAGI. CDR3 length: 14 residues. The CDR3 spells CASSRDLAKNIQYF. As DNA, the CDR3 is TGTGCCAGCAGTAGAGATCTAGCCAAAAACATTCAGTACTTC.

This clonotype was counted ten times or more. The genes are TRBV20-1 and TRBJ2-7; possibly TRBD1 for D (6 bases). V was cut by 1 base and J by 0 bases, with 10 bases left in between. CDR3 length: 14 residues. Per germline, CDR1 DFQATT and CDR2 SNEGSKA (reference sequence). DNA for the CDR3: TGCAGTGCTAGAGGTGAGGACAGCTCCTACGAGCAGTACTTC. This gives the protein CSARGEDSSYEQYF.

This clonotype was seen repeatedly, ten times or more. The CDR3 DNA reads as TGTGCCAGCAGTTTATACCGGGACAGCTATGGCTACACCTTC. Protein sequence: CASSLYRDSYGYTF. J is TRBJ1-2 and V is TRBV27; TRBD1 aligns across 7 bases. Germline CDR1 and CDR2: MNHEY and SMNVEV (reference sequence). The CDR3 spans 14 residues. The ends lost 1 base at V and 4 bases at J; junction bases unmatched: 3.

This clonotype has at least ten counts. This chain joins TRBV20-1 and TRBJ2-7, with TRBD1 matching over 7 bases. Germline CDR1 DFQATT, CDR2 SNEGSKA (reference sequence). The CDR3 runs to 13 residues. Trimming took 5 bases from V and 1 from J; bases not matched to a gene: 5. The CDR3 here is CSASPGGSYEQYF. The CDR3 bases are TGCAGTGCTTCACCAGGGGGTTCCTACGAGCAGTACTTC.

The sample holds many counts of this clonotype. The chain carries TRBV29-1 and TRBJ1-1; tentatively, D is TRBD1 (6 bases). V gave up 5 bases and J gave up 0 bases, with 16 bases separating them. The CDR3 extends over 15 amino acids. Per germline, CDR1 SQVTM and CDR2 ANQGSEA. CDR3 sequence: CSVPHWDIMNTEAFF. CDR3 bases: TGCAGCGTTCCCCATTGGGACATCATGAACACTGAAGCTTTCTTT.

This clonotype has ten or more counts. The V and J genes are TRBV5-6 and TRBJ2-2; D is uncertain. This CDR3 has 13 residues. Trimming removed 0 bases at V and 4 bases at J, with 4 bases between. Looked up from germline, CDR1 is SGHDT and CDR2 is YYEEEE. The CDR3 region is CASSLGPTGELFF. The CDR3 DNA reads TGTGCCAGCAGCTTGGGCCCCACCGGGGAGCTGTTTTTT.

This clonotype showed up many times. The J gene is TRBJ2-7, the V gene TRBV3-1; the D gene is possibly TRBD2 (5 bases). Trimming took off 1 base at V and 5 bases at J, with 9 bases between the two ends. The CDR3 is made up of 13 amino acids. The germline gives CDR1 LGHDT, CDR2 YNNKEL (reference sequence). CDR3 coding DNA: TGTGCCAGCAGCCAAGGAGGGCCCGACGAGCAGTACTTC. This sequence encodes CASSQGGPDEQYF.

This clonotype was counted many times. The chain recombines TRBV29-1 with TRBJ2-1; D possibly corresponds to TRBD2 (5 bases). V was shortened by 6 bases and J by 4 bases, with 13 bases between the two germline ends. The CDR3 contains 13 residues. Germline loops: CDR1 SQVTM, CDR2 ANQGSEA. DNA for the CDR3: TGCAGCGTACTAGACGGACGTTACAATGAGCAGTTCTTC. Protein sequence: CSVLDGRYNEQFF.

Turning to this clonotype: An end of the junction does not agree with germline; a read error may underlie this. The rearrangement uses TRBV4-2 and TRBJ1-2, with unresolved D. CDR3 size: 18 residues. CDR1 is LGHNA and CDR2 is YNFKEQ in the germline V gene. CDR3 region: CASNQDYFRGKMEDGYTF. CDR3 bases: TGTGCCAGCAACCAAGATTATTTCCGCGGGAAGATGGAGGATGGCTACACATTC.

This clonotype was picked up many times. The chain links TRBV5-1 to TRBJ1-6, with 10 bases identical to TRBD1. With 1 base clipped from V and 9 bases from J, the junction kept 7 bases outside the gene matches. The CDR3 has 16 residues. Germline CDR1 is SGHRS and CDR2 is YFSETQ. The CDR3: CASSLPTGQGTSPLHF. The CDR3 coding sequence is TGCGCCAGCAGCTTGCCCACGGGACAGGGGACTTCACCCCTCCACTTT.

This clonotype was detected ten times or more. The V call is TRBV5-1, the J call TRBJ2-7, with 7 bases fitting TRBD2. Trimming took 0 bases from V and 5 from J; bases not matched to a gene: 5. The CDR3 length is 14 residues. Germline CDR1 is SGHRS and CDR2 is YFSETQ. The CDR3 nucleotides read TGCGCCAGCAGCTTGGGCGGGAGTTCGGACGAGCAGTACTTC. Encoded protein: CASSLGGSSDEQYF.

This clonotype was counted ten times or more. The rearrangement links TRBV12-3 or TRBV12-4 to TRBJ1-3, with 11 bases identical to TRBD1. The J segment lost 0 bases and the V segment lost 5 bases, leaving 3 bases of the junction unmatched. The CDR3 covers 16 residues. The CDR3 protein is CASSRTGGGSGNTIYF. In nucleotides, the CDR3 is TGTGCCAGCAGTCGGACAGGGGGCGGCTCTGGAAACACCATATATTTT.

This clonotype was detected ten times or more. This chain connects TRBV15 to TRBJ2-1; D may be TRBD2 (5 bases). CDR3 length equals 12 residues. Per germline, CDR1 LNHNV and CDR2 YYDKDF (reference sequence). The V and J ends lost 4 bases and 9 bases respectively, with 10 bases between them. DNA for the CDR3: TGTGCCACCAGCACTAACCGGGGTGAGCAGTTCTTC. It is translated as CATSTNRGEQFF.

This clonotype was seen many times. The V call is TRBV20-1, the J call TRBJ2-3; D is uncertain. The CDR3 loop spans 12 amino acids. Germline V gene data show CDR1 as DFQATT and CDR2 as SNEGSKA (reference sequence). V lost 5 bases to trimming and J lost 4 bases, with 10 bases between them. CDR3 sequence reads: CSAPATADTQYF. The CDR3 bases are TGCAGTGCTCCAGCCACAGCAGATACGCAGTATTTT.

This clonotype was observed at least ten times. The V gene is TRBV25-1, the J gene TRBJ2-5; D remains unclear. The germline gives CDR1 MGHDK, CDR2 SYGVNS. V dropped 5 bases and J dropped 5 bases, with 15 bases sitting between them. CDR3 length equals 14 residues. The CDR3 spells CASSFRPNGETQYF. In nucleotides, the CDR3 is TGTGCCAGCAGTTTTAGGCCCAACGGGGAGACCCAGTACTTC.

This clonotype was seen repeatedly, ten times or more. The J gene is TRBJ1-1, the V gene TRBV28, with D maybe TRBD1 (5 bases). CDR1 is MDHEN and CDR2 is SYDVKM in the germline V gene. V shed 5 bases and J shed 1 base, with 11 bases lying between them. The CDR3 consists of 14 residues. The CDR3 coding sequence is TGTGCCAGCAGTGACCTGGGGGGGAACACTGAAGCTTTCTTT. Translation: CASSDLGGNTEAFF.

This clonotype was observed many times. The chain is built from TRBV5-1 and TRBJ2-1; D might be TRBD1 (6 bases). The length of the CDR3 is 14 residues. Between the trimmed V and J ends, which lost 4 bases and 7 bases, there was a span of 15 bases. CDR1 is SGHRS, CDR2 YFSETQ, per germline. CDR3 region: CASSIDRSLNEQFF. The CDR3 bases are TGCGCCAGCAGCATCGACAGGTCCTTAAATGAGCAGTTCTTC. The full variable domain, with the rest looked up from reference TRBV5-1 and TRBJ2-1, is KAGVTQTPRYLIKTRGQQVTLSCSPISGHRSVSWYQQTPGQGLQFLFEYFSETQRNKGNFPGRFSGRQFSNSRSEMNVSTLELGDSALYLCASSIDRSLNEQFFGPGTRLTVL.